This T cell receptor (beta chain) was sequenced in a study of long-term antiretroviral therapy in people with HIV. General study findings and limits: Compared with controls, HIV repertoires showed narrower CDR3 length ranges.

As for this clone: Its antigen remains unidentified.

At least two post-ART and at least one pre-ART PBMC sample were available for each donor. HIV-positive participants all received treatment in the United States. V lost 5 bases to trimming and J lost 9 bases; unmatched junction nucleotides: 3. The CDR3 runs to 13 residues. Germline loops: CDR1 MDHEN, CDR2 SYDVKM. They ran version v3.0 of the immunoSEQ assay at survey level. The table came from immunoSEQ multiplex PCR; TCRdb's copy has only in-frame clones and leaves some out. The sample contains around 32,000 clones, 95% to 98% of which appear only once. V gene TRBV28 combines with J gene TRBJ1-6, with TRBD1 identical over 8 bases. This sample comprised unsorted PBMCs, obtained 7.6 years after starting antiretroviral therapy. This TCR was sampled from a man aged 25-45 years with HIV. The CDR3 reads CASSPDRGSPLHF. CDR3 nucleotide sequence: TGTGCCAGCAGTCCCGACAGGGGTTCACCCCTCCACTTT.